What follows is one T cell receptor beta chain and its context. The sample contains more than one DNA sequence encoding this CDR3. As originally analysed: Cell counts per sample came from amplifying reference gene primers. This table comes from immunoSEQ multiplex PCR, and its TCRdb copy is limited to in-frame clones, with some not included. That table furnishes V, J and clone size, whereas the DNA furnished D and trimming. The data hold around 98,000 clones, with around 75% observed a single time. These data originate in a study of blood T cell repertoires in COVID-19. Germline values: CDR1 LNHNV, CDR2 YYDKDF (reference sequence). This CDR3 contains 13 residues. Trimming shortened V by 0 bases and J by 7 bases, and 7 bases separated the two germline ends.

The TCR originated in a man in his sixties or seventies with acute or convalescent COVID-19. The specimen was peripheral blood. The chain joins TRBV15 to TRBJ1-5; tentative D call: TRBD1 (6 bases). DNA for the CDR3: TGTGCCACCAGCAGAGATCAGGGGCAGCCCCAGCATTTT. It is translated as CATSRDQGQPQHF.